This record looks at one TCR beta chain sequence and its context. The antigen remains undetermined. This record comes from a study of post-analysis software for immune sequencing data. Study-wide results and limits: TRBV segments more frequent in patients than in controls numbered five and included TRBV5-6, TRBV5-1 and TRBV20-1.

cDNA libraries of TCR beta carried unique molecular identifiers. One entry per CDR3 protein results from TCRdb running MiXCR on the PCR reads. The table records around 700,000 distinct CDR3 sequences, approximately 60% of them present only once. This CDR3 has 14 residues. Germline V gives CDR1 SGDLS, CDR2 YYNGEE. Between the trimmed V and J ends, which lost 0 bases and 5 bases, there was a span of 11 bases. This receptor was identified in a girl aged 2-9 years with multiple sclerosis. The gene calls are TRBV9 and TRBJ2-5, with D possibly matching TRBD1 (5 bases). The sample consisted of blood. In nucleotides, the CDR3 is TGTGCCAGCAGCGTAGATCTGACAGTCGAGACCCAGTACTTC. Translation gives CASSVDLTVETQYF.